These 24 T cell receptor beta chains share one sample of origin, sequenced in a study of cytotoxic CD8 clonotypes in ibrutinib-treated CLL. Measured with immunoSEQ multiplex PCR; TCRdb has only the in-frame clones, and not every one. This sample has about 140,000 clones, with roughly 90% found just once. The sequences come from PBMCs, collected after 12 months of ibrutinib treatment. These receptors came from a human donor with chronic lymphocytic leukemia.

The chain is built from TRBV28 and TRBJ2-7; 14 bases match TRBD2. V gave up 5 bases and J gave up 4 bases; unmatched junction bases: 7. The CDR3 extends over 16 amino acids. Germline V lookup: CDR1 MDHEN, CDR2 SYDVKM. In nucleotides, the CDR3 is TGTGCCAGCAGTCGAGCCGGGACTAGCGGGAGTTACGAGCAGTACTTC. Residues: CASSRAGTSGSYEQYF.

The rearrangement joins TRBV5-6 to TRBJ2-7, with D unresolved. Germline V gene lookup returns CDR1 SGHDT and CDR2 YYEEEE. The CDR3 is 16 amino acids. The V end lost 1 base, the J end lost 0 bases, and 14 bases lay between the germline ends. The CDR3: CASSLYYRESSYEQYF. In DNA form, the CDR3 reads TGTGCCAGCAGCTTGTATTACCGAGAGAGCTCCTACGAGCAGTACTTC. Full variable domain (remainder filled in from reference TRBV5-6 and TRBJ2-7): DAGVTQSPTHLIKTRGQQVTLRCSPKSGHDTVSWYQQALGQGPQFIFQYYEEEERQRGNFPDRFSGHQFPNYSSELNVNALLLGDSALYLCASSLYYRESSYEQYFGPGTRLTVT.

J is TRBJ1-1 and V is TRBV18; D uncertain. Trimming took off 5 bases at V and 4 bases at J, with 17 bases between the two ends. Germline V CDR1 and CDR2: KGHSH, LQKENI. CDR3 size: 15 residues. Here the CDR3 reads CASSTTQRSGTEAFF. As DNA, the CDR3 is TGTGCCAGCTCAACTACCCAGCGCAGTGGCACTGAAGCTTTCTTT.

In DNA, the CDR3 is TGCGCCAGCAGCCAAGATCGCCTACTCTACAATGAGCAGTTCTTC. Protein: CASSQDRLLYNEQFF. The chain uses TRBV4-3 and TRBJ2-1; D remains ambiguous. V lost 0 bases and J lost 3, with 9 bases in between. The CDR3 is 15 amino acids. CDR1 and CDR2 from the germline V gene are LGHNA and YSLEER.

This chain links TRBV30 with TRBJ2-3; no clear D gene. Trimming cost V 0 bases and J 2 bases, with 3 bases left between them. The CDR3 has 12 amino acids. The germline V gene has CDR1 GTSNPN and CDR2 SVGIG (reference sequence). This chain's CDR3 is CAWSVNTDTQYF. The CDR3 DNA follows: TGTGCCTGGAGTGTTAACACAGATACGCAGTATTTT.

The rearrangement joins TRBV30 to TRBJ2-1; D is perhaps TRBD2 (6 bases). V was cut by 5 bases and J by 4 bases, with 12 bases left in between. Germline V CDR1 and CDR2: GTSNPN, SVGIG (reference sequence). This CDR3 contains 13 residues. CDR3 coding DNA: TGTGCCTGGGAGGAGGGAAAGTACAATGAGCAGTTCTTC. As protein: CAWEEGKYNEQFF.

The chain recombines TRBV5-6 with TRBJ2-1; possibly TRBD2 for D (6 bases). The V gene lost 3 bases and the J gene lost 0 bases, with 13 bases spanning the gap. Germline V gene data show CDR1 as SGHDT and CDR2 as YYEEEE. The CDR3 is 16 residues long. CDR3: CASSWTTSYSYNEQFF. DNA for the CDR3: TGTGCCAGCAGCTGGACGACTAGTTACTCCTACAATGAGCAGTTCTTC.

On this clone: At the DNA level, this CDR3 is encoded by other sequences in the same sample as well. The chain recombines TRBV5-6 with TRBJ1-1; tentatively, D is TRBD1 (5 bases). V lost 0 bases, J lost 0 bases, and 9 bases lay in between. This CDR3 has 15 amino acids. Germline V gives CDR1 SGHDT, CDR2 YYEEEE. The CDR3 coding sequence is TGTGCCAGCAGCTTGGTTGGGGGTTTGAACACTGAAGCTTTCTTT. Its translation: CASSLVGGLNTEAFF.

The CDR3 DNA reads TGTGCCAGCAGTCTACGTTGGGGGCCGAACACCGGGGAGCTGTTTTTT. Amino acid sequence: CASSLRWGPNTGELFF. This chain links TRBV27 with TRBJ2-2, with D perhaps TRBD1 (6 bases). This CDR3 is built from 16 residues. CDR1 is MNHEY, CDR2 SMNVEV, per germline (reference sequence). V was pared by 5 bases and J by 0 bases, with 13 bases between.

This chain connects TRBV9 to TRBJ1-2, with D perhaps TRBD1 (5 bases). The germline V gene encodes CDR1 SGDLS and CDR2 YYNGEE. The CDR3 runs 15 residues. The V end lost 3 bases, the J end lost 0 bases, and 12 bases lay between the germline ends. CDR3 in amino acids: CASSEVAGPNYGYTF. The CDR3 DNA reads as TGTGCCAGCAGCGAAGTAGCAGGGCCTAACTATGGCTACACCTTC.

The J gene is TRBJ2-2, the V gene TRBV19, with 10 bases matching TRBD1. The trim removed 1 base at V and 4 bases at J, leaving 6 bases unmatched. Germline-derived CDR1 and CDR2 are LNHDA and SQIVND (reference sequence). CDR3 length equals 17 residues. CDR3 loop: CASSIGDRGGATGELFF. The CDR3 DNA reads TGTGCCAGTAGTATAGGGGACAGGGGAGGTGCCACCGGGGAGCTGTTTTTT. Combining the CDR3 with reference TRBV19 and TRBJ2-2 gives the whole variable domain DGGITQSPKYLFRKEGQNVTLSCEQNLNHDAMYWYRQDPGQGLRLIYYSQIVNDFQKGDIAEGYSVSREKKESFPLTVTSAQKNPTAFYLCASSIGDRGGATGELFFGEGSRLTVL.

The chain uses TRBV19 and TRBJ2-7; TRBD1 aligns across 7 bases. The CDR3 totals 17 residues. Germline V gene lookup returns CDR1 LNHDA and CDR2 SQIVND (reference sequence). The junction had 19 bases not matched to a gene; V was cut back by 5 bases and J by 6 bases. The chain's CDR3 is CASSASRRQGDGGEQYF. CDR3 nucleotide sequence: TGTGCCAGTAGTGCGAGCCGTAGACAGGGCGACGGAGGCGAGCAGTACTTC.

This chain uses TRBV9 with TRBJ2-7; a possible D gene is TRBD1 (5 bases). Trimming cost V 0 bases and J 6 bases, with 10 bases left between them. The V gene's germline CDR1 is SGDLS and CDR2 YYNGEE. CDR3 length: 13 residues. DNA of the CDR3: TGTGCCAGCAGCGTAGACTCAGGGATCGAGCAGTACTTC. This encodes CASSVDSGIEQYF.

The genes are TRBV14 and TRBJ2-4; unclear D gene. Trimming removed 4 bases from V and 1 base from J, with 11 bases in between. The CDR3 sequence is 15 residues long. CDR1 is SGHDN and CDR2 is FVKESK in the germline V gene. CDR3 sequence reads: CASSPLSIAKNIQYF. The CDR3 nucleotides are TGTGCCAGCAGCCCCCTCTCGATTGCCAAAAACATTCAGTACTTC.

The chain employs TRBV30 and TRBJ1-1; 7 bases match TRBD1. Unmatched junction bases numbered 12, after V lost 5 bases and J lost 0 bases. The germline V gene has CDR1 GTSNPN and CDR2 SVGIG (reference sequence). The CDR3 has 16 amino acids. The CDR3 DNA is TGTGCCTGGCCCGACAGGGACCCTACTATGAACACTGAAGCTTTCTTT. It is translated as CAWPDRDPTMNTEAFF.

This clone was seen more than once but under ten times. V is TRBV9 and J is TRBJ1-1; no reliable D call. This CDR3 has 14 amino acids. The V end was cut by 0 bases, the J end by 5 bases, with 11 bases between. Germline V gene data show CDR1 as SGDLS and CDR2 as YYNGEE. The CDR3 is CASSVEGEGTEAFF. Here the CDR3 DNA reads TGTGCCAGCAGCGTAGAGGGAGAAGGGACTGAAGCTTTCTTT.

This clone was seen only once. The V gene is TRBV11-2, the J gene TRBJ2-1, with 7 bases aligning to TRBD2. CDR3 length: 14 residues. Germline V CDR1 and CDR2: SGHAT, FQNNGV. Losses at the gene ends were 2 bases for V and 8 bases for J; bases not matched to a gene: 6. The CDR3 DNA reads as TGTGCCAGCAGCTTAAGTTCCGGGAGGTATGAGCAGTTCTTC. Its protein product is CASSLSSGRYEQFF. Together with reference TRBV11-2 and TRBJ2-1, the CDR3 gives the full variable domain: EAGVAQSPRYKIIEKRQSVAFWCNPISGHATLYWYQQILGQGPKLLIQFQNNGVVDDSQLPKDRFSAERLKGVDSTLKIQPAKLEDSAVYLCASSLSSGRYEQFFGPGTRLTVL.

The chain joins TRBV7-2 to TRBJ2-1; 12 nucleotides match TRBD2. Germline trimming cut 4 bases from V and 5 bases from J; bases unmatched to any gene: 6. The CDR3 is 16 residues long. Germline V gene lookup returns CDR1 SGHTA and CDR2 FQGNSA. This chain's CDR3 is CASSWRLAGDNNEQFF. The CDR3 coding sequence is TGTGCCAGCAGCTGGAGACTAGCGGGAGATAACAATGAGCAGTTCTTC.

The rearrangement links TRBV5-1 to TRBJ2-1; 8 nucleotides match TRBD2. The length of the CDR3 is 15 residues. Germline V gene sequence: CDR1 SGHRS, CDR2 YFSETQ. The trim removed 0 bases at V and 2 bases at J, leaving 1 base unmatched. The DNA for the CDR3 is TGCGCCAGCAGCTTGGCTAGCGGGCCCTACAATGAGCAGTTCTTC. This translates into CASSLASGPYNEQFF. The full variable domain, with the rest looked up from reference TRBV5-1 and TRBJ2-1, is KAGVTQTPRYLIKTRGQQVTLSCSPISGHRSVSWYQQTPGQGLQFLFEYFSETQRNKGNFPGRFSGRQFSNSRSEMNVSTLELGDSALYLCASSLASGPYNEQFFGPGTRLTVL.

This chain uses TRBV28 with TRBJ2-7; TRBD2 matches 7 bases. Germline loops: CDR1 MDHEN, CDR2 SYDVKM. Trimming took 11 bases from V and 11 from J; bases not matched to a gene: 9. The CDR3 has 10 amino acids. CDR3 sequence reads: CAGEAGPEYF. DNA for the CDR3: TGTGCCGGGGAAGCGGGACCCGAGTACTTC.

The V call is TRBV6-5, the J call TRBJ2-7, with D perhaps TRBD2 (6 bases). Trimming left V 0 bases short and J 4 bases short, with 16 bases between. CDR3 length: 16 amino acids. CDR1 MNHEY and CDR2 SVGAGI come from the germline V gene. CDR3 bases: TGTGCCAGCAGTTACTCGACTCTGGGTAGCGGTTACGAGCAGTACTTC. Amino acid sequence: CASSYSTLGSGYEQYF.

Notes on this clone: The sample has other DNA sequences that encode this CDR3 too. The gene calls are TRBV18 and TRBJ2-5; no clear D. V lost 2 bases to trimming and J lost 1 base, with 2 bases between them. This CDR3 region has 12 residues. Germline values: CDR1 KGHSH, CDR2 LQKENI. The CDR3 is CASSPIQETQYF. The CDR3 DNA follows: TGTGCCAGCTCACCAATCCAAGAGACCCAGTACTTC.

The gene calls are TRBV4-2 and TRBJ2-7; 8 nucleotides line up with TRBD2. J lost 6 bases, V lost 2 bases, and 21 bases had no gene match. CDR1 is LGHNA, CDR2 YNFKEQ, per germline. The CDR3 is 19 residues long. CDR3: CASSQHSSGTRVLRSEQYF. The CDR3 DNA reads as TGTGCCAGCAGCCAACACAGTTCCGGGACTAGAGTTTTACGGAGCGAGCAGTACTTC.

This clone was recorded once. The chain carries TRBV5-5 and TRBJ1-2, with D perhaps matching TRBD1 (6 bases). Trimming took 4 bases from V and 0 from J, leaving 13 bases between them. CDR1 SGHKS and CDR2 YYEKEE come from the germline V gene (reference sequence). This CDR3 has 15 residues. CDR3 protein: CASSATGSTNYGYTF. CDR3 DNA: TGTGCCAGCAGCGCCACAGGGAGTACTAACTATGGCTACACCTTC.